This passage covers 30 T cell receptor beta chains from one sample sequenced in a study of blood T cell repertoires in COVID-19. Profiled with immunoSEQ multiplex PCR; TCRdb holds only in-frame clones, not every one. The table lists under 50,000 clones, roughly 84% of them singletons. Material: peripheral blood. The receptor set was obtained from a man in his 70s with acute or convalescent COVID-19.

The V call is TRBV5-1, the J call TRBJ1-2; D might be TRBD1 (5 bases). Trimming took 0 bases from V and 4 from J, leaving 7 bases between them. The CDR3 contains 13 residues. Germline assignment: CDR1 SGHRS and CDR2 YFSETQ. This CDR3 reads CASSLGTGYGYTF. Here the CDR3 DNA reads TGCGCCAGCAGCTTGGGAACAGGCTATGGCTACACCTTC.

The chain is built from TRBV19 and TRBJ1-5, with D tentatively TRBD1 (6 bases). Trimming removed 11 bases from V and 6 bases from J, with 26 bases in between. The CDR3 is made up of 16 amino acids. Germline V CDR1 and CDR2: LNHDA, SQIVND (reference sequence). This chain's CDR3 is CAGSDSGTGLGQPQHF. For the CDR3, the DNA is TGTGCCGGATCGGACAGCGGGACGGGTCTAGGTCAGCCCCAGCATTTT.

CDR3 loop: CASSLQAYGYTF. The CDR3 DNA sequence: TGTGCCAGCAGCCTACAGGCCTATGGCTACACCTTC. The chain links TRBV7-9 to TRBJ1-2; D perhaps matches TRBD1 (5 bases). V lost 5 bases and J lost 4, with 8 bases in between. The CDR3 consists of 12 residues. The germline gives CDR1 SEHNR, CDR2 FQNEAQ (reference sequence).

V is TRBV18 and J is TRBJ1-3, with 7 bases lining up with TRBD1. The trim removed 2 bases at V and 2 bases at J, leaving 3 bases unmatched. This CDR3 has 15 amino acids. Germline CDR1 KGHSH, CDR2 LQKENI. The CDR3 protein is CASSPSRGPGNTIYF. The CDR3 bases are TGTGCCAGCTCACCATCGAGGGGGCCTGGAAACACCATATATTTT.

The chain couples TRBV9 to TRBJ1-4; no clear D. CDR1 SGDLS and CDR2 YYNGEE come from the germline V gene. Trimming took off 0 bases at V and 8 bases at J, with 17 bases between the two ends. This CDR3 region has 16 residues. CDR3 nucleotide sequence: TGTGCCAGCAGCGTAGGGTCTCGTACGGGTCGGGAAAAACTGTTTTTT. Protein product: CASSVGSRTGREKLFF.

The sample holds a few counts of this clone. The V and J genes are TRBV7-9 and TRBJ2-7; perhaps TRBD1 as D (5 bases). V was trimmed by 5 bases and J by 1 base, leaving 15 bases between them. The V gene's germline CDR1 is SEHNR and CDR2 FQNEAQ (reference sequence). The CDR3 contains 15 residues. The CDR3 here is CASSQGNLGSYEQYF. The CDR3 nucleotides read TGTGCCAGCAGCCAGGGAAACTTAGGGTCCTACGAGCAGTACTTC.

The chain employs TRBV7-9 and TRBJ1-1, with 8 bases identical to TRBD1. V lost 3 bases to trimming and J lost 7 bases; unmatched junction nucleotides: 10. CDR1 and CDR2 from the germline V gene are SEHNR and FQNEAQ (reference sequence). The CDR3 loop spans 15 amino acids. CDR3 DNA: TGTGCCAGCAGCTTTCGCCAGGGGGCCTCGAGTGAAGCTTTCTTT. Translating gives CASSFRQGASSEAFF.

This clone was seen a handful of times. The V gene is TRBV5-4, the J gene TRBJ2-3; a possible D gene is TRBD2 (5 bases). From germline, CDR1 is SGHNT and CDR2 YYREEE (reference sequence). This CDR3 contains 14 residues. V gave up 3 bases and J gave up 4 bases, with 12 bases separating them. Here the CDR3 DNA reads TGTGCCAGCAGCTGGATTGAGAGGGCAGATACGCAGTATTTT. This sequence encodes CASSWIERADTQYF.

This chain joins TRBV5-6 and TRBJ1-5; D possibly corresponds to TRBD1 (6 bases). The germline V gene has CDR1 SGHDT and CDR2 YYEEEE. Trimming removed 4 bases at V and 0 bases at J, with 17 bases between. The CDR3 runs to 17 residues. The CDR3 loop is CASSPRRGLGSNQPQHF. The CDR3 DNA reads as TGTGCCAGCAGCCCACGCAGGGGCCTGGGTAGCAATCAGCCCCAGCATTTT.

CDR3 bases: TGTGCCACGGGACAGGGGAGGGACTATGGCTACACCTTC. This translates into CATGQGRDYGYTF. The chain has TRBV10-3 and TRBJ1-2, with 10 bases aligning to TRBD1. Germline CDR1 reads ENHRY; CDR2 reads SYGVKD. The V and J ends lost 10 bases and 3 bases, in that order; junction bases with no gene match: 5. CDR3 length: 13 amino acids.

Here the CDR3 DNA reads TGCGCCAGCAGCTTGACAGGACAGGTCTCCTACAATGAGCAGTTCTTC. As protein: CASSLTGQVSYNEQFF. The rearrangement joins TRBV5-1 to TRBJ2-1; TRBD1 agrees at 7 bases. V shed 1 base, J shed 0 bases, and the junction held 4 bases outside the gene matches. The CDR3 has 16 residues. CDR1 is SGHRS and CDR2 is YFSETQ in the germline V gene.

This clone was picked up a small number of times. This chain joins TRBV4-3 and TRBJ1-1; TRBD1 might be the D (6 bases). The CDR3 runs to 13 residues. The germline V and J ends were trimmed by 3 bases and 9 bases, with 14 bases remaining between them. Per germline, CDR1 LGHNA and CDR2 YSLEER. The CDR3 reads CASSQAGTNKAFF. The CDR3 DNA reads as TGCGCCAGCAGCCAGGCCGGGACAAACAAAGCTTTCTTT.

The rearrangement joins TRBV3-1 (or the pseudogene TRBV3-2) to TRBJ2-3; a possible D gene is TRBD2 (6 bases). Germline V gene data show CDR1 as LGHDT and CDR2 as YNNKEL (reference sequence). The length of the CDR3 is 15 residues. V was cut by 1 base and J by 10 bases, with 18 bases left in between. The CDR3 sequence is CASSQGSEGMKAQYF. In DNA form, the CDR3 reads TGTGCCAGCAGCCAAGGTTCGGAGGGAATGAAGGCGCAGTATTTT.

The chain recombines TRBV5-1 with TRBJ1-6; 7 nucleotides agree with TRBD1. The CDR3 sequence is 15 residues long. Germline V gives CDR1 SGHRS, CDR2 YFSETQ. Germline trimming cut 0 bases from V and 7 bases from J; bases unmatched to any gene: 4. CDR3 protein: CASSLEGGQNSPLHF. The CDR3 DNA reads TGCGCCAGCAGCTTGGAAGGGGGCCAGAATTCACCCCTCCACTTT.

Note on this clone: Germline and junction disagree at one end, which may indicate a read error. This chain joins TRBV5-1 and TRBJ2-7; 11 nucleotides line up with TRBD1. CDR3 length: 14 residues. CDR1 SGHRS and CDR2 YFSETQ come from the germline V gene. The CDR3 nucleotides are TGCGCCAGCAGTCCCGGGACAGGGGGATACGCGCAGTACTTC. Translated, it gives CASSPGTGGYAQYF. Variable domain in full (rest from reference TRBV5-1 and TRBJ2-7): KAGVTQTPRYLIKTRGQQVTLSCSPISGHRSVSWYQQTPGQGLQFLFEYFSETQRNKGNFPGRFSGRQFSNSRSEMNVSTLELGDSALYLCASSPGTGGYAQYFGPGTRLTVT.

The gene calls are TRBV5-1 and TRBJ2-2, with 7 bases identical to TRBD1. The germline gives CDR1 SGHRS, CDR2 YFSETQ. CDR3 length equals 17 residues. The J segment lost 6 bases and the V segment lost 1 base, leaving 12 bases of the junction unmatched. This CDR3 is CASSLSPGRTGAGELFF. DNA of the CDR3: TGCGCCAGCAGCTTGTCACCCGGTAGGACAGGAGCCGGGGAGCTGTTTTTT.

The chain is built from TRBV6-1 and TRBJ1-4; D is perhaps TRBD1 (5 bases). Looked up from germline, CDR1 is MNHNS and CDR2 is SASEGT. V was clipped by 3 bases and J by 4 bases, with 15 bases between them. The CDR3 covers 16 residues. CDR3 DNA sequence: TGTGCCAGCAGTGAGGCGGGAGGGGCCGTTAATGAAAAACTGTTTTTT. Protein sequence: CASSEAGGAVNEKLFF.

This clone showed up just a few times. The chain couples TRBV29-1 to TRBJ1-3, with D possibly TRBD1 on 6 matching bases. Germline assignment: CDR1 SQVTM and CDR2 ANQGSEA. The CDR3 runs 16 residues. Trimming shortened V by 1 base and J by 0 bases, and 13 bases separated the two germline ends. The CDR3 protein is CSVEGGRDNSGNTIYF. CDR3 nucleotide sequence: TGCAGCGTTGAAGGGGGTCGGGACAACTCTGGAAACACCATATATTTT.

CDR3: CASRTEEVGGYTF. The CDR3 bases are TGTGCCAGCAGGACGGAAGAGGTCGGTGGCTACACCTTC. V gene TRBV6-5 combines with J gene TRBJ1-2; D is undetermined. This CDR3 comprises 13 residues. Germline V lookup: CDR1 MNHEY, CDR2 SVGAGI. Between the trimmed V and J ends, which lost 6 bases and 7 bases, there was a span of 15 bases.

The J gene is TRBJ1-1, the V gene TRBV3-1 (or the pseudogene TRBV3-2), with D perhaps TRBD1 (5 bases). V lost 2 bases, J lost 4 bases, and 20 bases lay in between. CDR3 length equals 17 residues. Germline values: CDR1 LGHDT, CDR2 YNNKEL (reference sequence). CDR3 in amino acids: CASSQPISQVGGTEAFF. The CDR3 DNA follows: TGTGCCAGCAGCCAACCGATTTCACAGGTGGGGGGCACTGAAGCTTTCTTT.

The chain carries TRBV4-1 and TRBJ1-2; perhaps TRBD1 as D (6 bases). CDR1 MGHRA and CDR2 YSYEKL come from the germline V gene. The CDR3 consists of 16 residues. V was trimmed by 2 bases and J by 3 bases, leaving 16 bases between them. CDR3 in amino acids: CASSQLFLGGYYGYTF. The CDR3 nucleotides read TGCGCCAGCAGCCAACTTTTTTTAGGGGGTTACTATGGCTACACCTTC.

The chain carries TRBV6-6 and TRBJ2-7; D may be TRBD2 (5 bases). V gave up 6 bases and J gave up 9 bases, with 15 bases separating them. Germline V gene data show CDR1 as MNHNY and CDR2 as SVGAGI (reference sequence). The CDR3 runs to 12 residues. The CDR3 reads CASRPEATGQYF. The CDR3 DNA follows: TGTGCCAGCAGACCGGAGGCCACCGGGCAGTACTTC.

The chain joins TRBV3-1 (or the pseudogene TRBV3-2) to TRBJ1-2, with 12 nucleotides matching TRBD1. The germline V gene has CDR1 LGHDT and CDR2 YNNKEL (reference sequence). The V segment lost 6 bases and the J segment 4 bases; nucleotides outside the gene matches: 12. This CDR3 has 17 amino acids. This CDR3 is CASRTGTGGLGSYGYTF. Here the CDR3 DNA reads TGTGCCAGCAGGACCGGGACAGGGGGCTTAGGGAGCTATGGCTACACCTTC.

This clone was picked up a small number of times. This chain uses TRBV30 with TRBJ2-1; 13 nucleotides align to TRBD2. The CDR3 has 20 amino acids. Germline loops: CDR1 GTSNPN, CDR2 SVGIG (reference sequence). With V trimmed by 7 bases and J by 3 bases, 21 bases remained unmatched. The CDR3 region has the DNA TGTGCCTCAACCTGGCCGAAGACTAGCGGGAGGCCCCCCCGCTACAATGAGCAGTTCTTC. It codes for CASTWPKTSGRPPRYNEQFF. The whole variable domain, remainder taken from reference TRBV30 and TRBJ2-1, is SQTIHQWPATLVQPVGSPLSLECTVEGTSNPNLYWYRQAAGRGLQLLFYSVGIGQISSEVPQNLSASRPQDRQFILSSKKLLLSDSGFYLCASTWPKTSGRPPRYNEQFFGPGTRLTVL.

V and J are TRBV27 and TRBJ2-3; possibly TRBD2 for D (6 bases). The length of the CDR3 is 15 residues. Between the trimmed V and J ends, which lost 8 bases and 3 bases, there was a span of 18 bases. Germline lookup yields CDR1 MNHEY and CDR2 SMNVEV (reference sequence). This CDR3 is CASGPPAGRTDTQYF. The CDR3 nucleotides are TGTGCCAGCGGACCGCCTGCGGGACGGACAGATACGCAGTATTTT.

The rearrangement uses TRBV2 and TRBJ2-5; 9 bases align to TRBD1. The CDR3 totals 13 residues. Germline V gives CDR1 SNHLY, CDR2 FYNNEI. Unmatched junction bases numbered 2, after V lost 6 bases and J lost 3 bases. The CDR3 DNA reads as TGTGCCAGCAGGACAGGGGGGAAAGAGACCCAGTACTTC. Amino acid sequence: CASRTGGKETQYF.

CDR3 in DNA: TGTGCCAGCAGCGCGACGGACAGCTCTGGGCGCGAAGCTTTCTTT. It is translated as CASSATDSSGREAFF. The V call is TRBV28, the J call TRBJ1-1; possible D gene TRBD1, 6 bases. This CDR3 region has 15 residues. V shed 6 bases and J shed 8 bases, with 22 bases lying between them. Germline assignment: CDR1 MDHEN and CDR2 SYDVKM. The full variable domain, with the rest looked up from reference TRBV28 and TRBJ1-1, is DVKVTQSSRYLVKRTGEKVFLECVQDMDHENMFWYRQDPGLGLRLIYFSYDVKMKEKGDIPEGYSVSREKKERFSLILESASTNQTSMYLCASSATDSSGREAFFGQGTRLTVV.

This chain joins TRBV30 and TRBJ2-7; 8 nucleotides line up with TRBD1. This CDR3 spans 14 amino acids. CDR1 is GTSNPN, CDR2 SVGIG, per germline (reference sequence). V dropped 3 bases and J dropped 6; count of bases not matched to a gene: 10. CDR3 residues: CAWRGGDRGAEQYF. In nucleotides, the CDR3 is TGTGCCTGGAGGGGAGGTGACAGGGGAGCCGAGCAGTACTTC.

The V and J genes are TRBV5-1 and TRBJ1-1, with D tentatively TRBD1 (6 bases). The CDR3 loop spans 14 amino acids. The V gene's germline CDR1 is SGHRS and CDR2 YFSETQ. V lost 0 bases to trimming and J lost 7 bases, with 13 bases between them. CDR3 in DNA: TGCGCCAGCAGCTTGGGGCAGGGGTCCTATGAAGCTTTCTTT. This codes for CASSLGQGSYEAFF.

This rearrangement joins TRBV2 to TRBJ2-5, with a possible D match to TRBD1 (7 bases). The CDR3 runs 14 residues. Germline CDR1 and CDR2: SNHLY and FYNNEI. V lost 4 bases, J lost 2 bases, and 11 bases lay in between. In DNA form, the CDR3 reads TGTGCCAGCAGTGGCGGGACAGAACAAGAGACCCAGTACTTC. Residues: CASSGGTEQETQYF.